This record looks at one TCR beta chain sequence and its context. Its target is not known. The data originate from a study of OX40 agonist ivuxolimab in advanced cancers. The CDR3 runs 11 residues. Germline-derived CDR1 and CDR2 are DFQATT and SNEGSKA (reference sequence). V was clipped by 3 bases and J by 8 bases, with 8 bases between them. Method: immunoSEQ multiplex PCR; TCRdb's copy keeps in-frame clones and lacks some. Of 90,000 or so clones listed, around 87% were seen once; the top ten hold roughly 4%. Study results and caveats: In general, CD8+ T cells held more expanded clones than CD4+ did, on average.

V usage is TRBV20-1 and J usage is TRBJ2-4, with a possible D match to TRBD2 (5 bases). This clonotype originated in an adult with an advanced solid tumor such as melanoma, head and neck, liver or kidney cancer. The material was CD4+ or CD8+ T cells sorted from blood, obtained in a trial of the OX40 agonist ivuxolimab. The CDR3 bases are TGCAGTGCTAGGGAGGTGTACATTCAGTACTTC. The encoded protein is CSAREVYIQYF.